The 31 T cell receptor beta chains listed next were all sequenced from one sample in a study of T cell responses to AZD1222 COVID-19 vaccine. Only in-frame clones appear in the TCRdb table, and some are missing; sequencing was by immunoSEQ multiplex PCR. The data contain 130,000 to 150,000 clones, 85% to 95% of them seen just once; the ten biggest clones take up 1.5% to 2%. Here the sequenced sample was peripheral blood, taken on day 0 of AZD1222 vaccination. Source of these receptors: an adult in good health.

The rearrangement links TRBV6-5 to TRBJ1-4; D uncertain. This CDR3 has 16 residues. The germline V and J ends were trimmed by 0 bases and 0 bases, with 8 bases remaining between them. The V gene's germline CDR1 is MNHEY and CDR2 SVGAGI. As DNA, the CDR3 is TGTGCCAGCAGTTACTCGAGCCTGGCAACTAATGAAAAACTGTTTTTT. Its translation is CASSYSSLATNEKLFF.

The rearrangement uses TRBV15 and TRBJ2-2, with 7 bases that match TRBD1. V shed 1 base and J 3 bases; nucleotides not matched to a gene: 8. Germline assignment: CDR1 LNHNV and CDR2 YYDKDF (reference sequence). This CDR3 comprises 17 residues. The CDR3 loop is CATSRGKRQGDTGELFF. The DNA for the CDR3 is TGTGCCACCAGCAGAGGAAAAAGGCAGGGGGACACCGGGGAGCTGTTTTTT.

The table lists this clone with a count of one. In DNA, the CDR3 is TGTGCCAGCAGGACTCCGGGACCGGGGGAGCAGTACTTC. Its translation: CASRTPGPGEQYF. V gene TRBV6-5 combines with J gene TRBJ2-7; D may be TRBD1 or TRBD2 (5 bases each). The CDR3 loop spans 13 amino acids. Germline V CDR1 and CDR2: MNHEY, SVGAGI. Trimming took off 6 bases at V and 7 bases at J, with 16 bases between the two ends.

Written as DNA, the CDR3 is TGTGCCAGCAGCTCAACGACAGGGGGCTATGGCTACACCTTC. This gives the protein CASSSTTGGYGYTF. The chain recombines TRBV7-8 with TRBJ1-2, with 9 bases aligning to TRBD1. Germline trimming cut 4 bases from V and 4 bases from J; bases unmatched to any gene: 4. There are 14 residues in the CDR3. Germline V CDR1 and CDR2: SGHVS, FQNEAQ.

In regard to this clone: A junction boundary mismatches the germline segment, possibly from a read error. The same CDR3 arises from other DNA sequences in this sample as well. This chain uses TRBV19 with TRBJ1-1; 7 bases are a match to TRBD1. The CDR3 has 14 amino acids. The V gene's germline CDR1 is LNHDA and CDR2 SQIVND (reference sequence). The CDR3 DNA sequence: TGTGCCAGTACCAACCGACAGGGCGAGACTGAGGCTTTCTTT. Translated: CASTNRQGETEAFF.

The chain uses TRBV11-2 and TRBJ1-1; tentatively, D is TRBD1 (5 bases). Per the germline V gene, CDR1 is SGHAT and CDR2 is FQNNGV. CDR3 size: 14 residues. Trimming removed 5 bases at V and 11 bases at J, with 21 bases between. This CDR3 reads CASSPTDGLGGAFF. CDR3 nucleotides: TGTGCCAGCAGCCCCACAGACGGGCTCGGGGGTGCTTTCTTT.

The CDR3 DNA reads as TGTGCCAGCACTCGAGAGGGCAGTGGTGGCTACACCTTC. Its translation: CASTREGSGGYTF. This chain joins TRBV9 and TRBJ1-2; no firm D call. This CDR3 comprises 13 residues. V shed 6 bases and J shed 7 bases, with 16 bases lying between them. Looked up from germline, CDR1 is SGDLS and CDR2 is YYNGEE.

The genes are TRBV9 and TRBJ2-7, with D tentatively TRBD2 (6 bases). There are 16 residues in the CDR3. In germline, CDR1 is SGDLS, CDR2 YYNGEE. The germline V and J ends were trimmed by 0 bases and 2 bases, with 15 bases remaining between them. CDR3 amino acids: CASSVDPGRGTYEQYF. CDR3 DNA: TGTGCCAGCAGCGTAGACCCGGGACGGGGGACCTACGAGCAGTACTTC.

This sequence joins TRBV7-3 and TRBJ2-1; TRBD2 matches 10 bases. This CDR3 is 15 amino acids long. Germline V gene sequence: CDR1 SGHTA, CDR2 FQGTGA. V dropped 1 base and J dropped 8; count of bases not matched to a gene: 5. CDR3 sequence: CASSLNPGLAYEQFF. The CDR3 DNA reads TGTGCCAGCAGCTTAAACCCGGGACTAGCGTATGAGCAGTTCTTC.

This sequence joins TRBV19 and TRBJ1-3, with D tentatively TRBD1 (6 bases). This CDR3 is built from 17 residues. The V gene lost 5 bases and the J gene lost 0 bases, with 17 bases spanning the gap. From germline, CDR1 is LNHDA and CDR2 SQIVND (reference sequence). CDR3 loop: CASSPSQGLVSGNTIYF. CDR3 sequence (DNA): TGTGCCAGTAGTCCTTCACAGGGATTGGTCTCTGGAAACACCATATATTTT.

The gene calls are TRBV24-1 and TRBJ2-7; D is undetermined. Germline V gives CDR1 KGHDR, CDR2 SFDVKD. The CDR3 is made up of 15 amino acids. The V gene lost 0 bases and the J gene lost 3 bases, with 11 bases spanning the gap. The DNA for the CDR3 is TGTGCCACCAGTGATTTGGGGGTCTCGTGCTACGAGCAGTACTTC. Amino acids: CATSDLGVSCYEQYF.

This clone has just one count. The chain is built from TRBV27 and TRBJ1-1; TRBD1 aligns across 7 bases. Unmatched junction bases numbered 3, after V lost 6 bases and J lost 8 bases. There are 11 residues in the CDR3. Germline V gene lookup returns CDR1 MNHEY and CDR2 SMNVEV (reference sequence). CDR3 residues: CASRTGVEAFF. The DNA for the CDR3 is TGTGCCAGCAGAACAGGGGTCGAAGCTTTCTTT.

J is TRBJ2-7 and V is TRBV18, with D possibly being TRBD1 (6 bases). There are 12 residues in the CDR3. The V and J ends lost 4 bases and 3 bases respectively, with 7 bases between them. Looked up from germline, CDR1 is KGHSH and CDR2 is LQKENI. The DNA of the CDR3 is TGTGCCAGCTCACTGACAGGCTACGAGCAGTACTTC. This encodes CASSLTGYEQYF.

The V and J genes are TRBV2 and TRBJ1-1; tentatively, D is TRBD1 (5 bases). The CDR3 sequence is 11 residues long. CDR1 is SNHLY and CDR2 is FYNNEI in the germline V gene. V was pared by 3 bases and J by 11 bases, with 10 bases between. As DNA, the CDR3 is TGTGCCAGCAGTGACGTAGGGGAGGCTTTCTTT. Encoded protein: CASSDVGEAFF.

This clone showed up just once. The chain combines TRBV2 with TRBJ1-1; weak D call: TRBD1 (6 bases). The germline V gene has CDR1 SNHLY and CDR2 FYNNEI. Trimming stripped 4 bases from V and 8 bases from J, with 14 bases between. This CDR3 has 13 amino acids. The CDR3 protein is CASSVGLTGEAFF. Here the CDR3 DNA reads TGTGCCAGCAGTGTTGGTTTGACAGGAGAAGCTTTCTTT.

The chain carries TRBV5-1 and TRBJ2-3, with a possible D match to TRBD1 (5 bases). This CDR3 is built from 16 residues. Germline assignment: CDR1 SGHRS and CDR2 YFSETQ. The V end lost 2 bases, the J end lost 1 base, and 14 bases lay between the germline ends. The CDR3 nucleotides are TGCGCCAGCAGCTTAGAACCAGGGATTGGCACAGATACGCAGTATTTT. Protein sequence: CASSLEPGIGTDTQYF.

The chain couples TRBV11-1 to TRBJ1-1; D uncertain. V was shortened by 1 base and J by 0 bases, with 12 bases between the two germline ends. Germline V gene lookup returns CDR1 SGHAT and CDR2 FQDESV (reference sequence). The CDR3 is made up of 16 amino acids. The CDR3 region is CASSLDGGGMNTEAFF. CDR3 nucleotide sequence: TGTGCCAGCAGCTTAGACGGCGGTGGCATGAACACTGAAGCTTTCTTT. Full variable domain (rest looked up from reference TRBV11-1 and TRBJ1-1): EAEVAQSPRYKITEKSQAVAFWCDPISGHATLYWYRQILGQGPELLVQFQDESVVDDSQLPKDRFSAERLKGVDSTLKIQPAELGDSAMYLCASSLDGGGMNTEAFFGQGTRLTVV.

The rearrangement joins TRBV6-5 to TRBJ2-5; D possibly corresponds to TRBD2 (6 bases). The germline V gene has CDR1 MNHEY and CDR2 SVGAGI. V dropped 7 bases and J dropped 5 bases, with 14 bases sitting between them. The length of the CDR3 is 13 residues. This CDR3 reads CASTRRLGETQYF. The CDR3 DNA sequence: TGTGCCAGCACTCGGCGACTAGGGGAGACCCAGTACTTC.

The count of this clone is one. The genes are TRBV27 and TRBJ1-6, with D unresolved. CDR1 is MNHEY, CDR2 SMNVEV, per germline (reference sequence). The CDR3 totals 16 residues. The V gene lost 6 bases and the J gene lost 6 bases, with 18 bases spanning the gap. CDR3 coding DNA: TGTGCCAGCAGGTCGTACCTCTTCGAGGCTAATTCACCCCTCCACTTT. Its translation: CASRSYLFEANSPLHF.

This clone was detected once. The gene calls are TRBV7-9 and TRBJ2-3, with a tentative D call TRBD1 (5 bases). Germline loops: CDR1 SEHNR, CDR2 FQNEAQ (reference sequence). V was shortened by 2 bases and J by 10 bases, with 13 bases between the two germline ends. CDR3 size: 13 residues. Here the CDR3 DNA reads TGTGCCAGCAGCTTATTCGAAGGGGATCCGCAGTATTTT. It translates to CASSLFEGDPQYF.

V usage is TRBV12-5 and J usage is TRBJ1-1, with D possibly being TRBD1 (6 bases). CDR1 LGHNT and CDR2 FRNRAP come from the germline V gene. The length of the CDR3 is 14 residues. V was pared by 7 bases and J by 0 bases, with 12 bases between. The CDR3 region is CASDPDSLNTEAFF. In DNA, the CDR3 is TGTGCTAGTGACCCGGACAGCTTGAACACTGAAGCTTTCTTT.

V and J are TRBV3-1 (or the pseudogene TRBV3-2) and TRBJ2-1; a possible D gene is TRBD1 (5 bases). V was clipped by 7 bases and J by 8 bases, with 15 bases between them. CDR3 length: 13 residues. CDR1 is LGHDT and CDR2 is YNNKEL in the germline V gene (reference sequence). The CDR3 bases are TGTGCCAGCAACCAGGGCCTCAACGATGAGCAGTTCTTC. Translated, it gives CASNQGLNDEQFF.

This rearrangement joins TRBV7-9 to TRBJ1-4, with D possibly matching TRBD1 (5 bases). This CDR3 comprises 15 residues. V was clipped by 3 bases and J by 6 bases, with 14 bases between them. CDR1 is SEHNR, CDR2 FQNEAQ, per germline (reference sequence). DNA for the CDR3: TGTGCCAGCAGCTTTAGTGGCGGAGGGGATGAAAAACTGTTTTTT. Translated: CASSFSGGGDEKLFF.

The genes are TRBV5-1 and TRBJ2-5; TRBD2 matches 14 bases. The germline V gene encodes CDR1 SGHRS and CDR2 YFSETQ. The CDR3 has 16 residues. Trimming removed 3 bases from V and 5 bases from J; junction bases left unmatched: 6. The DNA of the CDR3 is TGCGCCAGCAGCTCCGGACTAGCGGGGGGCGGGGAGACCCAGTACTTC. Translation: CASSSGLAGGGETQYF.

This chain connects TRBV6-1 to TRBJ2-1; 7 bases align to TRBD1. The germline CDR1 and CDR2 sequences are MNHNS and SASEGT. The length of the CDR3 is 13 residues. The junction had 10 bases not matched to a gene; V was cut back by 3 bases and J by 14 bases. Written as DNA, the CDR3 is TGTGCCAGCAGTGATCAAGACAGGGTAGTAAAGTTCTTC. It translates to CASSDQDRVVKFF.

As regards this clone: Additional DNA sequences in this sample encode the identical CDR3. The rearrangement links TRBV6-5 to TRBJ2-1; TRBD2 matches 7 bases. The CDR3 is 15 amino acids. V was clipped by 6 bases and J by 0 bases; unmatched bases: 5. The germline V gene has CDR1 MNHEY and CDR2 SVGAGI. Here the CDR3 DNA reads TGTGCCAGCAGCCTTACGGGGGGCTCCTACAATGAGCAGTTCTTC. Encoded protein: CASSLTGGSYNEQFF.

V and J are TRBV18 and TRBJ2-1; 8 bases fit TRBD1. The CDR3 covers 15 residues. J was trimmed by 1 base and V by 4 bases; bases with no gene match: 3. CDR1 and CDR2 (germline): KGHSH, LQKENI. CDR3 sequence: CASSQGQVSYNEQFF. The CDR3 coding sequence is TGTGCCAGCTCACAGGGACAGGTATCCTACAATGAGCAGTTCTTC.

The CDR3 loop is CASSLRSGQASNTEAFF. DNA of the CDR3: TGCGCCAGCAGCTTGAGGTCAGGACAAGCCTCGAACACTGAAGCTTTCTTT. The rearrangement joins TRBV5-1 to TRBJ1-1; TRBD1 might be the D (5 bases). Trimming cost V 1 base and J 1 base, with 17 bases left between them. The CDR3 runs to 17 residues. Per the germline V gene, CDR1 is SGHRS and CDR2 is YFSETQ.

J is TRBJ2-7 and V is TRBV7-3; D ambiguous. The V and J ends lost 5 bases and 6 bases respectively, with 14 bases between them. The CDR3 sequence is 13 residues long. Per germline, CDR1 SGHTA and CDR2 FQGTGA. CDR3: CASSLTPLSEQYF. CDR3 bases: TGTGCCAGCAGCCTTACTCCGTTGAGCGAGCAGTACTTC.

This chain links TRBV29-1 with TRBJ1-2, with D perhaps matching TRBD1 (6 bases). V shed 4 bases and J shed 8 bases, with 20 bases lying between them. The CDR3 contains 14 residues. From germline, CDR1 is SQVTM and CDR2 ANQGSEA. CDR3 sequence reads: CSVVSRGSPLGYTF. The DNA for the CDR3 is TGCAGCGTTGTTTCTAGGGGGTCCCCCCTGGGCTACACCTTC.

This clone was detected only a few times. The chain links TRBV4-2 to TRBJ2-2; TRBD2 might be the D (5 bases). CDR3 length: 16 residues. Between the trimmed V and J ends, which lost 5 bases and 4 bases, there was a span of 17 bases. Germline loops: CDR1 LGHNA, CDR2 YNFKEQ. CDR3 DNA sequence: TGTGCCAGCAGCTTGAAGTGGGAGCGTACCACCGGGGAGCTGTTTTTT. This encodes CASSLKWERTTGELFF.